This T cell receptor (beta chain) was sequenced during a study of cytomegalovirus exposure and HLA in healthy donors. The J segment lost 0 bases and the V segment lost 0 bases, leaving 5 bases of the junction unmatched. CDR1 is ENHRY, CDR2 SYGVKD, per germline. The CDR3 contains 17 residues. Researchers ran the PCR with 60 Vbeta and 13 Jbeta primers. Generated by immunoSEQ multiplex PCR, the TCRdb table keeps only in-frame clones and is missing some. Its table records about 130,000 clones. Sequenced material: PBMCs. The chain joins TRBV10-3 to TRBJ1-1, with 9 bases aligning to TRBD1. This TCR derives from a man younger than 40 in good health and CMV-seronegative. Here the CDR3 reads CAISESRGTGMNTEAFF. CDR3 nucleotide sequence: TGTGCCATCAGTGAGTCCAGGGGGACAGGGATGAACACTGAAGCTTTCTTT.